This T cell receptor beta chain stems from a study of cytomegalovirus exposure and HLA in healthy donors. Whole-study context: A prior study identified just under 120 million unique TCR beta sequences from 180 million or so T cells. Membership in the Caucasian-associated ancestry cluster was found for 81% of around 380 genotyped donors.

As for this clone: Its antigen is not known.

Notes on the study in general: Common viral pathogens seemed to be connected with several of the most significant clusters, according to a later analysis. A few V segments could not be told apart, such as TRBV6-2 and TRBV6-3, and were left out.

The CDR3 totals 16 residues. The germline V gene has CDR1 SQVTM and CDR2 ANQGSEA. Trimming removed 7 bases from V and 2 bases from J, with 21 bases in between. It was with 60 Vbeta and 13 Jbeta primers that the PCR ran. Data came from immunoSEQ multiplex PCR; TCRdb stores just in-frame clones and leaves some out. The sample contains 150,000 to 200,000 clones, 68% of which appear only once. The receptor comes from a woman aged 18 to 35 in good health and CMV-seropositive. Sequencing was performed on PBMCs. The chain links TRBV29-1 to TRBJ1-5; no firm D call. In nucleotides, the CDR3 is TGCAGCGGGAGAGATATTGGAGAGAATGGCAATCAGCCCCAGCATTTT. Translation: CSGRDIGENGNQPQHF.